This passage covers 9 T cell receptor beta chains from one sample sequenced in a study of cytomegalovirus exposure and HLA in healthy donors. With 60 Vbeta and 13 Jbeta primers, the PCR was carried out. Libraries were prepared by immunoSEQ multiplex PCR; TCRdb keeps only in-frame clonotypes and omits some of them. The table includes about 55,000 clones, approximately 80% detected once. The sample comprised PBMCs. The receptor source for this set is a female donor in good health and CMV-seronegative.

This clone appeared once. The rearrangement links TRBV7-9 to TRBJ2-1, with TRBD1 matching 10 bases. In germline, CDR1 is SEHNR, CDR2 FQNEAQ (reference sequence). The CDR3 is made up of 17 amino acids. The ends lost 2 bases at V and 2 bases at J; junction bases unmatched: 6. CDR3 in amino acids: CASSLSSGQGAYNEQFF. In DNA, the CDR3 is TGTGCCAGCAGCTTAAGTTCCGGACAGGGGGCCTACAATGAGCAGTTCTTC.

The rearrangement joins TRBV2 to TRBJ2-7, with 9 bases fitting TRBD1. This CDR3 region has 15 residues. J was trimmed by 6 bases and V by 7 bases; bases with no gene match: 13. Germline CDR1 is SNHLY and CDR2 is FYNNEI. CDR3 sequence: CASTSDRGIGGEQYF. As DNA, the CDR3 is TGTGCCAGCACCTCAGACAGGGGGATTGGGGGCGAGCAGTACTTC. Looking up the rest from reference TRBV2 and TRBJ2-7 gives the full variable domain: EPEVTQTPSHQVTQMGQEVILRCVPISNHLYFYWYRQILGQKVEFLVSFYNNEISEKSEIFDDQFSVERPDGSNFTLKIRSTKLEDSAMYFCASTSDRGIGGEQYFGPGTRLTVT.

V and J are TRBV2 and TRBJ1-5; TRBD1 aligns across 8 bases. Trimming removed 5 bases from V and 5 bases from J; junction bases left unmatched: 5. Germline CDR1 is SNHLY and CDR2 is FYNNEI. CDR3 size: 14 residues. The CDR3 DNA reads TGTGCCAGCAGTTACACAGGGGGGGATCAGCCCCAGCATTTT. Translating it yields CASSYTGGDQPQHF.

V gene TRBV11-2 combines with J gene TRBJ2-1, with TRBD2 matching 10 bases. Looked up from germline, CDR1 is SGHAT and CDR2 is FQNNGV. The CDR3 length is 16 residues. The V and J ends lost 0 bases and 10 bases, in that order; junction bases with no gene match: 9. This chain's CDR3 is CASSLDLASGSWEQFF. CDR3 DNA sequence: TGTGCCAGCAGCTTAGATTTGGCTAGCGGGAGTTGGGAGCAGTTCTTC.

This clone was seen a few times. The rearrangement uses TRBV30 and TRBJ1-1; 10 bases agree with TRBD1. V lost 0 bases and J lost 6; bases outside the gene matches: 4. This CDR3 is 14 amino acids long. CDR1 and CDR2 (germline): GTSNPN, SVGIG (reference sequence). This CDR3 is CAWSVGDRGAEAFF. The CDR3 DNA follows: TGTGCCTGGAGTGTAGGGGACAGGGGAGCTGAAGCTTTCTTT. Supplemented by reference TRBV30 and TRBJ1-1, the full variable domain reads SQTIHQWPATLVQPVGSPLSLECTVEGTSNPNLYWYRQAAGRGLQLLFYSVGIGQISSEVPQNLSASRPQDRQFILSSKKLLLSDSGFYLCAWSVGDRGAEAFFGQGTRLTVV.

The rearrangement links TRBV11-2 to TRBJ1-1; 7 nucleotides agree with TRBD1. This CDR3 contains 14 residues. Trimming took 5 bases from V and 2 from J; bases not matched to a gene: 5. CDR1 is SGHAT and CDR2 is FQNNGV in the germline V gene. In DNA, the CDR3 is TGTGCCAGCAGCCGACAGGGCTTTAACACTGAAGCTTTCTTT. Its translation is CASSRQGFNTEAFF.

The chain combines TRBV4-2 with TRBJ1-1; 7 positions match TRBD1. Per germline, CDR1 LGHNA and CDR2 YNFKEQ. This CDR3 region has 14 residues. V lost 5 bases to trimming and J lost 8 bases; unmatched junction nucleotides: 11. CDR3 nucleotides: TGTGCCAGCAGCGGGCGACAGGGAGTTTTCGAAGCTTTCTTT. It codes for CASSGRQGVFEAFF.

This chain connects TRBV6-4 to TRBJ1-1; 10 nucleotides align to TRBD1. V lost 2 bases, J lost 5 bases, and 2 bases stayed unmatched. Germline CDR1 is MRHNA and CDR2 is SNTAGT. The CDR3 loop spans 14 amino acids. CDR3 bases: TGTGCCAGCAGTGACGGACAGGGGGGAACTGAAGCTTTCTTT. It encodes CASSDGQGGTEAFF.

V is TRBV28 and J is TRBJ2-5, with D tentatively TRBD1 (5 bases). TRBJ2-7 explains the end of the DNA better; the J call may be wrong. CDR1 MDHEN and CDR2 SYDVKM come from the germline V gene. The CDR3 sequence is 15 residues long. CDR3 sequence reads: CASSLGSQGSVEQYF. The CDR3 DNA is TGTGCCAGCAGTTTAGGTTCCCAGGGAAGCGTCGAGCAGTACTTC.